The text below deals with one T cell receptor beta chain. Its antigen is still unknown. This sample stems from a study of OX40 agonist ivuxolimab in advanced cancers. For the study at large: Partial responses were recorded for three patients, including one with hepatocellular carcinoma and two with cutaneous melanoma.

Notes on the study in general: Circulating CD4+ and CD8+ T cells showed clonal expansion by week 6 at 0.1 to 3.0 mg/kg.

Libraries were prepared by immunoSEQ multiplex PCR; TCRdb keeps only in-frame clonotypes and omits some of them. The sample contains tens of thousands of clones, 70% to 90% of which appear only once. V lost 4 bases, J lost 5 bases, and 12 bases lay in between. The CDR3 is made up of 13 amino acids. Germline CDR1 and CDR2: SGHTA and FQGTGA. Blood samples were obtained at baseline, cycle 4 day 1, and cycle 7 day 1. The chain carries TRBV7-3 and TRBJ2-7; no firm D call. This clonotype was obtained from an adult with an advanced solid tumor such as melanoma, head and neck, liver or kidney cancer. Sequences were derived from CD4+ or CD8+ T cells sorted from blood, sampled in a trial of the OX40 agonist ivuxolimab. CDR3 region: CASSSHPTNEQYF. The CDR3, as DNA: TGTGCCAGCAGCTCCCATCCTACAAACGAGCAGTACTTC.